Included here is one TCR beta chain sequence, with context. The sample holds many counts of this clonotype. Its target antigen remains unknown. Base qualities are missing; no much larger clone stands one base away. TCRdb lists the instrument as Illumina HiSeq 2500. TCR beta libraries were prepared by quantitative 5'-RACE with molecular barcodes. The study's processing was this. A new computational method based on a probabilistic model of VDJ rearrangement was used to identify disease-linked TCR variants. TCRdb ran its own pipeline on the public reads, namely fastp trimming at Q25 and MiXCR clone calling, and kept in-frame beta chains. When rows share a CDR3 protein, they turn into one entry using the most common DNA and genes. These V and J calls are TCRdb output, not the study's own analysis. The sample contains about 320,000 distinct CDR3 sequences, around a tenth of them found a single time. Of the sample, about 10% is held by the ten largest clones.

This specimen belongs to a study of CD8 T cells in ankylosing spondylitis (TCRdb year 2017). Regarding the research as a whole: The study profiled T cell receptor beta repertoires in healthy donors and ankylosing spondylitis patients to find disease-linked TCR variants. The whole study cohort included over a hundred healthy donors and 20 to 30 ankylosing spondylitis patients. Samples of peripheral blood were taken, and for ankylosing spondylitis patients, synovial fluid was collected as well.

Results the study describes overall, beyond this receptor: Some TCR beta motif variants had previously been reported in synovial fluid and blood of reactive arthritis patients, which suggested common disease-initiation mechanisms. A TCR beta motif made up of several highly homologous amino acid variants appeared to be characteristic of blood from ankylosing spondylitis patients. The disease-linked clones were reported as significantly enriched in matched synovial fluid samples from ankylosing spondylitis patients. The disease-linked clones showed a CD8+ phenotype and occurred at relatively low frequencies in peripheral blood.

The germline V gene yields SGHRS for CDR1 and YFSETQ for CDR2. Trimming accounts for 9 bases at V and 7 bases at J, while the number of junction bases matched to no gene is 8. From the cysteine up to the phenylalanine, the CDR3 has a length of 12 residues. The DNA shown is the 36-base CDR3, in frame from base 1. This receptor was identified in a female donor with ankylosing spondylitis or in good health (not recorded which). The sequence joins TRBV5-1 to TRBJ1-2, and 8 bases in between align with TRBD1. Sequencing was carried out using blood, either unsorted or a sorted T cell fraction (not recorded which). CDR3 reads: CAIRTGKVGYTF. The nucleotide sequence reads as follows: TGCGCCATCAGGACAGGGAAGGTTGGCTACACCTTC.